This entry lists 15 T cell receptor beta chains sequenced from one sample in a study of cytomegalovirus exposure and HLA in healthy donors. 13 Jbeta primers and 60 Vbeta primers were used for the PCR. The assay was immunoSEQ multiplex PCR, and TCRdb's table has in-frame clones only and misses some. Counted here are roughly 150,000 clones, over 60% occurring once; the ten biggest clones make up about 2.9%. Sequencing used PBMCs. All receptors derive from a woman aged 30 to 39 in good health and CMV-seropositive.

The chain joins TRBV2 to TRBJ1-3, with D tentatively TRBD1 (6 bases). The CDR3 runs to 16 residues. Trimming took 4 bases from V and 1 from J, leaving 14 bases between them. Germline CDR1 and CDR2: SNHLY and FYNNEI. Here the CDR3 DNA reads TGTGCCAGCAGTGGGGCGGACAGAAGGTCTGGAAACACCATATATTTT. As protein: CASSGADRRSGNTIYF.

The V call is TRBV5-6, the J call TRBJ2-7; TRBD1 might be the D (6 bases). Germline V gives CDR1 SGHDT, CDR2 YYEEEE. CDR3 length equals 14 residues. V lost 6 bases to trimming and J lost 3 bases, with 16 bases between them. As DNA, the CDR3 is TGTGCCAGCACCCGAATCACAGGGAGCTACGAGCAGTACTTC. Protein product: CASTRITGSYEQYF.

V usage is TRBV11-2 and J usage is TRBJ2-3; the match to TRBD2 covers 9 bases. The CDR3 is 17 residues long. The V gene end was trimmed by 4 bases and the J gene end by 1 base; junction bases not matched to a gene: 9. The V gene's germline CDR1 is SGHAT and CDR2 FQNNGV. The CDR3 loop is CASSSPYSGGRTDTQYF. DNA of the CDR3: TGTGCCAGCAGCTCCCCCTATAGCGGGGGACGCACAGATACGCAGTATTTT.

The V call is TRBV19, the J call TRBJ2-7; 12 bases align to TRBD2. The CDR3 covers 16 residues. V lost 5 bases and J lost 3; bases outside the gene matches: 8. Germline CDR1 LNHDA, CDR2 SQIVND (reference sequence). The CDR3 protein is CASSPKGTSGLYEQYF. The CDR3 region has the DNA TGTGCCAGTAGTCCAAAAGGGACTAGCGGGCTCTACGAGCAGTACTTC.

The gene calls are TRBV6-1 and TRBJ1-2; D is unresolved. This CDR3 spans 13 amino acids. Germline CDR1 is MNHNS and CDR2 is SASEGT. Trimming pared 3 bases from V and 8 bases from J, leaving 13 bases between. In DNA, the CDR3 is TGTGCCAGCAGTGAGTTACCTAGTGGGGGCTACACCTTC. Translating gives CASSELPSGGYTF.

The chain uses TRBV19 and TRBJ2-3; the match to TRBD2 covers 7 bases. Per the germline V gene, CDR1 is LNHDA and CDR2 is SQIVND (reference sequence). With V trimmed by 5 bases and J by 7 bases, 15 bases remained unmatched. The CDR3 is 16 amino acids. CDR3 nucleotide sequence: TGTGCCAGTAGTTTAGGCAGCTCAGCGGGACCGTATACGCAGTATTTT. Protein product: CASSLGSSAGPYTQYF. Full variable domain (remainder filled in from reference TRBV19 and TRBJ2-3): DGGITQSPKYLFRKEGQNVTLSCEQNLNHDAMYWYRQDPGQGLRLIYYSQIVNDFQKGDIAEGYSVSREKKESFPLTVTSAQKNPTAFYLCASSLGSSAGPYTQYFGPGTRLTVL.

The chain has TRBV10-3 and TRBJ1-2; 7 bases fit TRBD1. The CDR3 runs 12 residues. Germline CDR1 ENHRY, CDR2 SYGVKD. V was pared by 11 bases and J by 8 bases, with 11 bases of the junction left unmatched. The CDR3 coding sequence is TGTGCCCTCCCCGGGGACAGAGGCGGCTACACCTTC. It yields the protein CALPGDRGGYTF.

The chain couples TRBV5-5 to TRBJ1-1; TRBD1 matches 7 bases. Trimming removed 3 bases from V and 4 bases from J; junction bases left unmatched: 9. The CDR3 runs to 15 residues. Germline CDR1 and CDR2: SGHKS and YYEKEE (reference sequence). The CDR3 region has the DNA TGTGCCAGCAGCTCACGAGGGGGCGAGGTCACTGAAGCTTTCTTT. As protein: CASSSRGGEVTEAFF.

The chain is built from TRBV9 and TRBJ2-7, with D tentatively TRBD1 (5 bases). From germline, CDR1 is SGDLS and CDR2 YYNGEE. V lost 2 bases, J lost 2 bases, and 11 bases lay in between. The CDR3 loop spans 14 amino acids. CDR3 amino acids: CASSVGQITYEQYF. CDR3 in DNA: TGTGCCAGCAGCGTGGGGCAGATTACCTACGAGCAGTACTTC.

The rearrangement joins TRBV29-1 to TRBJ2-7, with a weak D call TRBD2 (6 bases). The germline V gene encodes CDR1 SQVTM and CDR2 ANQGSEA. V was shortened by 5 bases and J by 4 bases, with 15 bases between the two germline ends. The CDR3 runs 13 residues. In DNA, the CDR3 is TGCAGCGTTACCCGGGACTTATCATACGAGCAGTACTTC. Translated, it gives CSVTRDLSYEQYF.

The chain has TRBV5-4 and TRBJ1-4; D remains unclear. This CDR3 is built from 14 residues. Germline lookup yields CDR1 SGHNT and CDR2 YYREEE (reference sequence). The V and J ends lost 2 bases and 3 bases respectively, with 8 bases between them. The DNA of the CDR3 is TGTGCCAGCAGCTTAAACCTAGCTAATGAAAAACTGTTTTTT. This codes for CASSLNLANEKLFF.

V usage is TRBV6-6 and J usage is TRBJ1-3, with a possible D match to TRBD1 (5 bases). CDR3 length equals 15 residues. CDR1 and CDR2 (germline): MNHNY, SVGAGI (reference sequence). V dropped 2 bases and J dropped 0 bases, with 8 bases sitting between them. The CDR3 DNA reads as TGTGCCAGCAGTTACGACAGTCACTCTGGAAACACCATATATTTT. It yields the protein CASSYDSHSGNTIYF.

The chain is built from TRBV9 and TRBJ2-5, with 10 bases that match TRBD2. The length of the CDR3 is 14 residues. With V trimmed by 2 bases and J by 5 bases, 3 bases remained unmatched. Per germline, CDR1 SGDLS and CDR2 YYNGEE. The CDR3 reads CASSVASGSETQYF. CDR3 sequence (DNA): TGTGCCAGCAGCGTGGCTAGCGGGAGCGAGACCCAGTACTTC.

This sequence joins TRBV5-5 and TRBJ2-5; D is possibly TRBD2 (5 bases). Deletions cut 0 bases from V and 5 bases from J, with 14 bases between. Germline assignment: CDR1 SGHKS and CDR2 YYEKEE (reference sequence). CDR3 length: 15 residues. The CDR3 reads CASSLGVRRRETQYF. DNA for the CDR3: TGTGCCAGCAGCTTGGGGGTCAGGAGGCGGGAGACCCAGTACTTC.

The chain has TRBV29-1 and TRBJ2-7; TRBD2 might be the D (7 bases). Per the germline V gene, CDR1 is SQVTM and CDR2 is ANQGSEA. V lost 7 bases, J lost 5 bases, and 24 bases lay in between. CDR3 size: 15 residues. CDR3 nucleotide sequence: TGCAGCGGATCAAAAGGGGGGGACTTCTTCCACGAGCAGTACTTC. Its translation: CSGSKGGDFFHEQYF.